The 18 T cell receptor beta chains below were found in one sample sequenced in a study of T-cell reconstitution after alpha-beta-depleted transplantation in children. Unique molecular identifiers were incorporated when the TCRbeta library was constructed. TCRdb re-analysed the PCR reads in MiXCR, keeping a single row per CDR3 protein. The data show approximately 500,000 distinct CDR3 sequences, with under 12% seen just once and about 2% held by the top ten. The sequences come from PBMCs, collected before TCRalphabeta/CD19-depleted stem cell transplant. These receptors all stem from a child aged 2 to 15 with inherited bone marrow failure, due to receive a stem cell transplant.

Note on this clonotype: A much larger clone differs from this one at a single base, so this may be a read error. Since no conserved phenylalanine or tryptophan closes the CDR3, a read error is the likely cause. The CDR3 sequence: CASSLVLAGVHEQYS. The CDR3 bases are TGTGCCAGCAGTTTAGTACTAGCGGGAGTCCACGAGCAGTACTCC. The gene calls are TRBV27 and TRBJ2-7; 11 bases are shared with TRBD2. The CDR3 contains 15 residues. V was pared by 2 bases and J by 5 bases, with 5 bases of the junction left unmatched. Germline V lookup: CDR1 MNHEY, CDR2 SMNVEV (reference sequence).

In this sample, this clonotype turned up a few times. The V and J genes are TRBV7-2 and TRBJ2-3; D is ambiguous. The CDR3 length is 12 residues. V gave up 4 bases and J gave up 5 bases, with 7 bases separating them. Germline V CDR1 and CDR2: SGHTA, FQGNSA. As DNA, the CDR3 is TGTGCCAGCAGCTGGGTGGGAGATACGCAGTATTTT. This codes for CASSWVGDTQYF.

This chain uses TRBV5-1 with TRBJ1-1, with D perhaps matching TRBD1 (5 bases). The germline gives CDR1 SGHRS, CDR2 YFSETQ. CDR3 length equals 12 residues. V lost 5 bases, J lost 7 bases, and 12 bases lay in between. In DNA form, the CDR3 reads TGCGCCAGCAGGTGGGGGACGAATGAAGCTTTCTTT. Translating gives CASRWGTNEAFF.

This clonotype has a count of ten or more. The junction shows a germline mismatch at one end, possibly a read error. The rearrangement uses TRBV4-2 and TRBJ2-1, with TRBD2 identical over 9 bases. Germline loops: CDR1 LGHNA, CDR2 YNFKEQ. This CDR3 has 15 residues. This CDR3 is CASSQDSGREGRSYF. CDR3 coding DNA: TGTGCCAGCAGCCAAGATTCGGGGCGGGAGGGCCGTAGTTACTTC.

In its sample, this clonotype was seen many times. This chain joins TRBV7-2 and TRBJ2-5; TRBD2 is a possible D gene (6 bases). This CDR3 has 15 residues. In germline, CDR1 is SGHTA, CDR2 FQGNSA. The V end lost 3 bases, the J end lost 2 bases, and 13 bases lay between the germline ends. The CDR3, as DNA: TGTGCCAGCAGCTTTGGAGGCGGGATACAAGAGACCCAGTACTTC. It yields the protein CASSFGGGIQETQYF. The full variable domain, its missing parts supplied by reference TRBV7-2 and TRBJ2-5, is GAGVSQSPSNKVTEKGKDVELRCDPISGHTALYWYRQSLGQGLEFLIYFQGNSAPDKSGLPSDRFSAERTGGSVSTLTIQRTQQEDSAVYLCASSFGGGIQETQYFGPGTRLLVL.

This clonotype has at least ten counts. The chain carries TRBV7-9 and TRBJ2-3, with D hard to call. The V end lost 1 base, the J end lost 0 bases, and 8 bases lay between the germline ends. The CDR3 loop spans 15 amino acids. Germline loops: CDR1 SEHNR, CDR2 FQNEAQ (reference sequence). The CDR3 loop is CASSLGQNSTDTQYF. The CDR3, as DNA: TGTGCCAGCAGCTTAGGGCAAAATAGCACAGATACGCAGTATTTT.

This clonotype occurred many times. The CDR3 bases are TGTGCCATCAGTGAGTCGCACCGGGCCGGGGCCAACGTCCTGACTTTC. Translated: CAISESHRAGANVLTF. J is TRBJ2-6 and V is TRBV10-3, with D hard to call. The CDR3 covers 16 residues. V was cut by 0 bases and J by 4 bases, with 10 bases left in between. Germline lookup yields CDR1 ENHRY and CDR2 SYGVKD.

This clonotype was detected only a few times. The chain carries TRBV11-2 and TRBJ2-2; D unclear. The CDR3 is made up of 15 amino acids. Trimming stripped 1 base from V and 6 bases from J, with 12 bases between. The germline CDR1 and CDR2 sequences are SGHAT and FQNNGV. CDR3 coding DNA: TGTGCCAGCAGCTTAGGGGCTAGAATTGCCGGGGAGCTGTTTTTT. Amino acid sequence: CASSLGARIAGELFF.

A word on this clonotype: A read error may explain this, as a much larger clone is one base away. The rearrangement links TRBV3-1 to TRBJ2-6; D uncertain. CDR3 length: 17 amino acids. The V gene's germline CDR1 is LGHDT and CDR2 YNNKEL (reference sequence). With 2 bases removed from V and 0 bases from J, the gap between germline ends came to 11 bases. The CDR3 loop is CASSQLQVGSGANVLTF. CDR3 nucleotide sequence: TGTGCCAGCAGCCAACTTCAGGTGGGCTCTGGGGCCAACGTCCTGACTTTC.

This clonotype showed up many times. This CDR3 fails to terminate in the conserved phenylalanine or tryptophan, so it likely reflects a read error. The chain has TRBV28 and TRBJ2-7; TRBD1 or TRBD2 may be the D gene (6 bases each). V was cut by 5 bases and J by 8 bases, with 22 bases left in between. Germline loops: CDR1 MDHEN, CDR2 SYDVKM. The CDR3 runs to 15 residues. In DNA form, the CDR3 reads TGTGCCAGCAGTACCGCGGACAGTCGCGGGAATAAGCAGTACCTC. It yields the protein CASSTADSRGNKQYL.

This clonotype has more than one count but fewer than ten. The rearrangement joins TRBV4-2 to TRBJ1-5; TRBD1 matches 9 bases. The CDR3 sequence is 17 residues long. Trimming cost V 0 bases and J 6 bases; bases outside gene matches: 9. CDR1 and CDR2 (germline): LGHNA, YNFKEQ. In nucleotides, the CDR3 is TGTGCCAGCAGCCAAGACCCCACAGGGGGCGAGGGTCAGCCCCAGCATTTT. This gives the protein CASSQDPTGGEGQPQHF.

This clonotype showed up many times. The rearrangement links TRBV29-1 to TRBJ2-3; D is perhaps TRBD2 (5 bases). The CDR3 consists of 13 residues. Germline V CDR1 and CDR2: SQVTM, ANQGSEA. V lost 5 bases to trimming and J lost 6 bases, with 15 bases between them. CDR3 region: CSVRSGPGDTQYF. The DNA of the CDR3 is TGCAGCGTTAGGAGCGGCCCGGGGGATACGCAGTATTTT.

This clonotype showed up many times. The rearrangement joins TRBV7-2 to TRBJ1-5, with a tentative D call TRBD1 (5 bases). With 2 bases removed from V and 7 bases from J, the gap between germline ends came to 12 bases. Germline V gene lookup returns CDR1 SGHTA and CDR2 FQGNSA. This CDR3 has 14 amino acids. The CDR3 sequence is CASSLYGTEQPQHF. DNA of the CDR3: TGTGCCAGCAGCTTATACGGGACGGAGCAGCCCCAGCATTTT. The variable domain in full, with the rest retrieved from reference TRBV7-2 and TRBJ1-5, is GAGVSQSPSNKVTEKGKDVELRCDPISGHTALYWYRQSLGQGLEFLIYFQGNSAPDKSGLPSDRFSAERTGGSVSTLTIQRTQQEDSAVYLCASSLYGTEQPQHFGDGTRLSIL.

This clonotype was observed many times. V and J are TRBV27 and TRBJ2-1; no clear D. Germline CDR1 MNHEY, CDR2 SMNVEV (reference sequence). The CDR3 extends over 15 amino acids. V lost 5 bases to trimming and J lost 6 bases, with 17 bases between them. The chain's CDR3 is CASSLRLSRGNEQFF. The CDR3 DNA sequence: TGTGCCAGCAGTCTCCGACTGTCGAGAGGCAATGAGCAGTTCTTC.

At least ten counts were recorded for this clonotype. The rearrangement uses TRBV6-1 and TRBJ1-6; D possibly corresponds to TRBD1 (6 bases). Trimming pared 10 bases from V and 7 bases from J, leaving 14 bases between. The germline V gene has CDR1 MNHNS and CDR2 SASEGT. The CDR3 sequence is 13 residues long. This chain's CDR3 is CATFPGANSPLHF. Written as DNA, the CDR3 is TGTGCCACCTTTCCAGGGGCAAATTCACCCCTCCACTTT.

In its sample, this clonotype was seen many times. The rearrangement uses TRBV12-3 or TRBV12-4 and TRBJ2-1; D ambiguous. With 0 bases removed from V and 4 bases from J, the gap between germline ends came to 10 bases. The CDR3 runs to 15 residues. The CDR3 coding sequence is TGTGCCAGCAGTTTAGCGGGCAGACTTTACAATGAGCAGTTCTTC. Encoded protein: CASSLAGRLYNEQFF.

This clonotype occurred many times. The chain links TRBV6-1 to TRBJ2-3; 7 positions agree with TRBD2. The V gene end was trimmed by 6 bases and the J gene end by 2 bases; junction bases not matched to a gene: 8. The length of the CDR3 is 15 residues. Germline lookup yields CDR1 MNHNS and CDR2 SASEGT. The CDR3 bases are TGTGCCAGCAGAGGTAGAGCGGGATCCACAGATACGCAGTATTTT. It codes for CASRGRAGSTDTQYF.

This clonotype was seen many times. The chain combines TRBV3-1 with TRBJ2-1; D is ambiguous. V shed 0 bases and J shed 3 bases, with 9 bases lying between them. The CDR3 is 15 amino acids. The germline V gene has CDR1 LGHDT and CDR2 YNNKEL (reference sequence). Here the CDR3 reads CASSQESRYYNEQFF. In nucleotides, the CDR3 is TGTGCCAGCAGCCAAGAGTCGCGTTACTACAATGAGCAGTTCTTC.